This T cell receptor (beta chain) was recovered during a study of shared clonotypes between healthy human individuals. Study outcomes and limitations: Sampling used blood alone; tissue repertoires probably differ.

Concerning this clone itself: The antigen remains unidentified.

Every subset's genomic DNA went evenly onto several immunoSEQ plates. Produced via immunoSEQ multiplex PCR; TCRdb's table is partial and in-frame only. The sample contains millions of clones, about 92% of which appear only once. The junction had 7 bases not matched to a gene; V was cut back by 4 bases and J by 6 bases. Germline V gene lookup returns CDR1 SQVTM and CDR2 ANQGSEA. CDR3 size: 13 residues. J is TRBJ1-1 and V is TRBV29-1, with 8 positions matching TRBD1. The TCR was taken from a man between 18 and 35 years old in good health. Some clones in this sample may be carry-over from other donors' samples. Sequencing was done on a sample of naive CD4+ T cells from PBMCs. The subset denotes: CD45RA+ positively selected. CDR3 in DNA: TGCAGCGTTGGACAGGGGCGCGAGGCTGAAGCTTTCTTT. Translation: CSVGQGREAEAFF.